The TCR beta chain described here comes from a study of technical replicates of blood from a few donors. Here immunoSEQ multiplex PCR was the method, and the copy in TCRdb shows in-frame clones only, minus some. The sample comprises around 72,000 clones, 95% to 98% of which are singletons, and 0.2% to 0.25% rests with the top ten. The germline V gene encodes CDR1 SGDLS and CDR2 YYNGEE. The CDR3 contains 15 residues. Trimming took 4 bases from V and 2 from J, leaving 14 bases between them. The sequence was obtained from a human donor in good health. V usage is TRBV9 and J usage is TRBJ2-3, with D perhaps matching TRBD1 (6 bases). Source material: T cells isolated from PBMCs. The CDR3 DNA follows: TGTGCCAGCAGCACGCGGACAGAACCCACAGATACGCAGTATTTT. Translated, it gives CASSTRTEPTDTQYF.